This T cell receptor (beta chain) was recorded in a study of blood T cell repertoires in COVID-19. Sequencing was performed with immunoSEQ multiplex PCR; in TCRdb, only in-frame clones are kept and a portion is missing. The table lists about 280,000 clones, less than 90% of them singletons, with under 15% in the top ten. The germline V gene has CDR1 MRHNA and CDR2 SNTAGT. The V gene lost 5 bases and the J gene lost 1 base, with 13 bases spanning the gap. The CDR3 runs 15 residues. This TCR came from a woman aged 65 to 85 with COVID-19, enrolled during active disease. This rearrangement joins TRBV6-4 to TRBJ2-3; D is unresolved. Sequencing input: peripheral blood. The CDR3 sequence is CASSSFPGGTDTQYF. The DNA of the CDR3 is TGTGCCAGCAGTTCTTTCCCAGGCGGCACAGATACGCAGTATTTT.